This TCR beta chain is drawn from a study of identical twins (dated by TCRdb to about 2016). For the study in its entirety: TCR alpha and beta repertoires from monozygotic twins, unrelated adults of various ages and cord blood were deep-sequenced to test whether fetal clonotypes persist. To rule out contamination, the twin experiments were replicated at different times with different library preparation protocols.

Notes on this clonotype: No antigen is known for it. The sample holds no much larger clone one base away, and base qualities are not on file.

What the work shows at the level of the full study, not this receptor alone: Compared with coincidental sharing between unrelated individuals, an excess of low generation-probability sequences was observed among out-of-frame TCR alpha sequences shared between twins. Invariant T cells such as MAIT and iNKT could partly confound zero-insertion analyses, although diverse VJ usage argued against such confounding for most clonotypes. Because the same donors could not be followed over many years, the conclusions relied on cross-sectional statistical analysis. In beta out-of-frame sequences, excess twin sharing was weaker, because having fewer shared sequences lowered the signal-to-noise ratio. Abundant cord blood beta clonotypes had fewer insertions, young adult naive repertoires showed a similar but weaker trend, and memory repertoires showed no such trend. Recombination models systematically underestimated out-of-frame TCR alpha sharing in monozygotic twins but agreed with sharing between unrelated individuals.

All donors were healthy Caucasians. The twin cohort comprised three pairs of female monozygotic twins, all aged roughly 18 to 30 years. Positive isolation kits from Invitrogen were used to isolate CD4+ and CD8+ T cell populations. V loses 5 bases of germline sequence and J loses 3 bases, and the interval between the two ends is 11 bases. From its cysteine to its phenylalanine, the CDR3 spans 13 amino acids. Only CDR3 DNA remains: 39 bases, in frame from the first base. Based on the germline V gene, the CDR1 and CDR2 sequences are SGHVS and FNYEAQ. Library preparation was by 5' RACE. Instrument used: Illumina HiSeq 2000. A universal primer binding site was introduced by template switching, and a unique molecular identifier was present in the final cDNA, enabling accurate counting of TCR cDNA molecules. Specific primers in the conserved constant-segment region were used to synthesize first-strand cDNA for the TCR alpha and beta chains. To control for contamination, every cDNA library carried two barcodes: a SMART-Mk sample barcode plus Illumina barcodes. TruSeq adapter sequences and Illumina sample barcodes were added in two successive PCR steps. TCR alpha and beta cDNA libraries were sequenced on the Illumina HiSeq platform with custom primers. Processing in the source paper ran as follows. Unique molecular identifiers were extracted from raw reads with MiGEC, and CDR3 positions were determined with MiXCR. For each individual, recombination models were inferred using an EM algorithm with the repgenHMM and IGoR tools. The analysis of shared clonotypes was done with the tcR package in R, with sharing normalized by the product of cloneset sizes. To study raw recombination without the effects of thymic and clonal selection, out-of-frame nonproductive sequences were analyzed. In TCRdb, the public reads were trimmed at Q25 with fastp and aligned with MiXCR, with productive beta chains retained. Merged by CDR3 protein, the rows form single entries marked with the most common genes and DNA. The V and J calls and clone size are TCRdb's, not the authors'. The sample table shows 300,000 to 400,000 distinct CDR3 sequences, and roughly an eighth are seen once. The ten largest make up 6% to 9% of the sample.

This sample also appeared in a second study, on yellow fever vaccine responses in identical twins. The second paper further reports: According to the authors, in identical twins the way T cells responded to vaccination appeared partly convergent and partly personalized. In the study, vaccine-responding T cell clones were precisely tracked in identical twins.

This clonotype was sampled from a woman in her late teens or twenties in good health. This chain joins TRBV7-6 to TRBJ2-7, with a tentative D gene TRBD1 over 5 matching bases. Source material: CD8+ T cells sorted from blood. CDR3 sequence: CASSVQVYYEQYF. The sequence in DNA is TGTGCCAGCAGCGTACAGGTCTACTACGAGCAGTACTTC.